The T cell receptor beta chain described here comes from a study of blood T cells in healthy people across ages. V lost 2 bases and J 1 base, leaving 9 bases between the germline ends. CDR3 length: 14 amino acids. Looked up from germline, CDR1 is DFQATT and CDR2 is SNEGSKA (reference sequence). The sample holds a few counts of this clonotype. With a J-beta primer mix and a sample-barcoded 5' primer, a second PCR ran roughly 6 to 11 cycles. TCRdb independently ran MiXCR on the 5' RACE reads; one entry per CDR3 protein. The sample lists over 500,000 distinct CDR3 sequences, roughly a quarter occurring once. These data were also filed under a second study, of T cells of mothers and their children. That report notes: Samples were provided by three healthy Caucasian mothers and their six children.

The rearrangement joins TRBV20-1 to TRBJ1-5; no firm D call. The sequence came from a boy under 10 years old in good health. The specimen was blood. CDR3 region: CSARRTWSNQPQHF. The CDR3 DNA reads TGCAGTGCTAGAAGGACGTGGAGCAATCAGCCCCAGCATTTT.